The text below deals with one T cell receptor beta chain. Its antigen is unidentified. The sample originates from a study of cytomegalovirus exposure and HLA in healthy donors. CDR1 SGHTA and CDR2 FQGNSA come from the germline V gene. Losses at the gene ends were 5 bases for V and 4 bases for J; bases not matched to a gene: 11. This CDR3 is built from 16 residues. 60 Vbeta and 13 Jbeta primers were used in PCR. Sequenced by immunoSEQ multiplex PCR; TCRdb stores in-frame clones only, minus some. The sample holds around 160,000 clones, about two thirds seen once. Study-wide results and caveats: In an earlier analysis, in fewer than 700 donors, most V segments appeared productive either ~87% or ~30% of the time. HLA restriction was apparent for most CMV-associated TCR beta chains in a later analysis.

All the people who gave samples were healthy bone marrow donors. V gene TRBV7-2 combines with J gene TRBJ2-1; 7 bases match TRBD2. The specimen sequenced was PBMCs. The TCR was taken from a woman aged 18-29 years in good health and CMV-seronegative. In DNA, the CDR3 is TGTGCCAGCAGCCTGTCTAGCGGACACCTTTACAATGAGCAGTTCTTC. Translated: CASSLSSGHLYNEQFF. Based on the CDR3 plus reference TRBV7-2 and TRBJ2-1, the full variable domain is GAGVSQSPSNKVTEKGKDVELRCDPISGHTALYWYRQSLGQGLEFLIYFQGNSAPDKSGLPSDRFSAERTGGSVSTLTIQRTQQEDSAVYLCASSLSSGHLYNEQFFGPGTRLTVL.